This T cell receptor (beta chain) was captured by sequencing in a study of human T cells and chemical hapten exposure. Regarding the study as a whole: Having alopecia, the donors may differ immunologically from healthy people. Counts of expanded TCRs at PT1 were positively correlated with patch test score.

This clonotype came up a few times. Its antigen is undetermined. In TCRdb, the RACE reads were re-called with MiXCR into one record per CDR3 protein. This repertoire shows 380,000 or so distinct CDR3 sequences, more than 4.5% found once; its top ten account for 2% to 2.5%. From germline, CDR1 is MNHEY and CDR2 SMNVEV (reference sequence). Trimming took off 2 bases at V and 9 bases at J, with 14 bases between the two ends. CDR3 length: 14 amino acids. Stated time point: patch test 1, 2 weeks after DPC sensitization. Treatment given: therapeutic diphenylcyclopropenone sensitization with weekly scalp DPC. Each patch test followed a blood draw.

The sequence derives from a woman aged 45-65 years with alopecia areata. Some clones in this sample may be carry-over from other donors' samples. The starting material was whole blood, obtained in connection with sensitization to the hapten diphenylcyclopropenone (DPC). The chain carries TRBV27 and TRBJ2-4; D could derive from TRBD1 or TRBD2 (5 bases each). In DNA, the CDR3 is TGTGCCAGCAGTTTAGCCGGGACCGAGGGCATTCAGTACTTC. Residues: CASSLAGTEGIQYF.